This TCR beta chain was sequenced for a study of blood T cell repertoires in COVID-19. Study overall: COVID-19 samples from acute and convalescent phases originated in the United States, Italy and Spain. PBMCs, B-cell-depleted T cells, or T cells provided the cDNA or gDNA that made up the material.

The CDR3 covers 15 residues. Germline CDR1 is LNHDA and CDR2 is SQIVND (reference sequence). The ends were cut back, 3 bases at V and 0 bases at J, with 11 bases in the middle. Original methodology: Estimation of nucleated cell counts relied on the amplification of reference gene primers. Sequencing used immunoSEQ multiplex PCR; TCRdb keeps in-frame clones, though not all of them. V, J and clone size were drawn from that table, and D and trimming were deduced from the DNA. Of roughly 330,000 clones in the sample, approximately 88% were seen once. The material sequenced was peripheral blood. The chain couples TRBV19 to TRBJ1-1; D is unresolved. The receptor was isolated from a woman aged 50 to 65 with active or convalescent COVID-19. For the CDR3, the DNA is TGTGCCAGTAGTATGGCGGCATCGATGAACACTGAAGCTTTCTTT. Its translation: CASSMAASMNTEAFF.